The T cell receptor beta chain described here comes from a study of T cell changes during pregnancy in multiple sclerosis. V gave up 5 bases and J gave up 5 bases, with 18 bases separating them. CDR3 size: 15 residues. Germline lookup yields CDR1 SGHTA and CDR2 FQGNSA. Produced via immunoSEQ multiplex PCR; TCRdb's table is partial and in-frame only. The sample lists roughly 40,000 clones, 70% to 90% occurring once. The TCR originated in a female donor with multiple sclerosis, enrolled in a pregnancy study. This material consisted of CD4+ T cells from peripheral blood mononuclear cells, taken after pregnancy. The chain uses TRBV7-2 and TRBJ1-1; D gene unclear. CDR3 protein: CASSLATMGHTEAFF. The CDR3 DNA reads TGTGCCAGCAGCCTCGCAACGATGGGCCATACTGAAGCTTTCTTT.